Below, 30 T cell receptor beta chains from the same sample are listed, as sequenced in a study of control samples from healthy donors and cancer patients. The method was immunoSEQ multiplex PCR; TCRdb's version includes in-frame clones alone and lacks a portion of them. The table shows about 80,000 clones, with around 92% occurring only once. Sequencing was performed on blood. The receptors originated from a man aged 50 or older in good health.

A single count supports this clone. V gene TRBV3-1 (or the pseudogene TRBV3-2) combines with J gene TRBJ2-1; 14 nucleotides align to TRBD2. V lost 0 bases, J lost 4 bases, and 5 bases stayed unmatched. Germline V gives CDR1 LGHDT, CDR2 YNNKEL (reference sequence). The CDR3 contains 18 residues. CDR3 sequence reads: CASSQETSGGAIYNEQFF. Written as DNA, the CDR3 is TGTGCCAGCAGCCAAGAGACTAGCGGGGGGGCGATATACAATGAGCAGTTCTTC.

Only a few counts were recorded for this clone. The CDR3 nucleotides read TGTGCCAGCAGTGATGGCTTGGACAGCACAGATACGCAGTATTTT. It encodes CASSDGLDSTDTQYF. The genes are TRBV6-4 and TRBJ2-3, with D unresolved. CDR1 and CDR2 from the germline V gene are MRHNA and SNTAGT. The CDR3 is 15 residues long. The V gene lost 3 bases and the J gene lost 0 bases, with 10 bases spanning the gap.

This clone appeared a few times. V is TRBV4-2 and J is TRBJ1-6, with D hard to call. CDR3 size: 15 residues. V gave up 4 bases and J gave up 8 bases, with 15 bases separating them. CDR1 is LGHNA, CDR2 YNFKEQ, per germline. CDR3 amino acids: CASSPGVAAYSPLHF. The CDR3 DNA reads as TGTGCCAGCAGCCCCGGGGTAGCCGCGTATTCACCCCTCCACTTT.

DNA of the CDR3: TGTGCTAGTGGTTTGGTAATTGGGGACGACTCCTACGAGCAGTACTTC. Its translation is CASGLVIGDDSYEQYF. The V call is TRBV12-5, the J call TRBJ2-7; D possibly uses TRBD1 or TRBD2 (5 bases each). The CDR3 has 16 residues. CDR1 LGHNT and CDR2 FRNRAP come from the germline V gene. V lost 0 bases and J 0 bases, leaving 12 bases between the germline ends.

This chain uses TRBV19 with TRBJ1-5; D possibly corresponds to TRBD1 (5 bases). CDR3 length: 14 residues. Trimming left V 2 bases short and J 9 bases short, with 14 bases between. Looked up from germline, CDR1 is LNHDA and CDR2 is SQIVND (reference sequence). CDR3 in amino acids: CASSITQARAPQHF. The CDR3, as DNA: TGTGCCAGTAGTATAACACAGGCGAGAGCGCCCCAGCATTTT.

The V gene is TRBV19, the J gene TRBJ2-5; a possible D gene is TRBD1 (7 bases). The CDR3 runs to 17 residues. Trimming removed 2 bases from V and 2 bases from J, with 18 bases in between. Germline-derived CDR1 and CDR2 are LNHDA and SQIVND (reference sequence). The DNA of the CDR3 is TGTGCCAGTAGTATACGACAGGGTAGCGGATTACAAGAGACCCAGTACTTC. Translating it yields CASSIRQGSGLQETQYF.

The chain links TRBV27 to TRBJ2-5; 8 nucleotides agree with TRBD2. This CDR3 has 15 residues. Per germline, CDR1 MNHEY and CDR2 SMNVEV (reference sequence). V trimming: 5 bases; J trimming: 3 bases; junction bases outside the gene matches: 8. CDR3: CASSQVGGAEETQYF. CDR3 DNA: TGTGCCAGCAGTCAAGTCGGGGGGGCCGAAGAGACCCAGTACTTC.

As DNA, the CDR3 is TGTGCCAGTAGTGGGCAGCTCAATCAGCCCCAGCATTTT. It specifies CASSGQLNQPQHF. The gene calls are TRBV19 and TRBJ1-5; unclear D gene. The germline CDR1 and CDR2 sequences are LNHDA and SQIVND (reference sequence). This CDR3 is 13 amino acids long. The V gene lost 5 bases and the J gene lost 3 bases, with 8 bases spanning the gap.

The rearrangement links TRBV6-6 to TRBJ1-2; a weak D match, TRBD1 (6 bases). The CDR3 totals 15 residues. The germline V gene has CDR1 MNHNY and CDR2 SVGAGI (reference sequence). The V end lost 10 bases, the J end lost 2 bases, and 20 bases lay between the germline ends. The CDR3 DNA follows: TGTGCCACCAGGGACAACGCCTTCCGCAACTATGGCTACACCTTC. This gives the protein CATRDNAFRNYGYTF.

V usage is TRBV24-1 and J usage is TRBJ2-1; TRBD2 matches at 14 bases. Trimming cost V 4 bases and J 8 bases; bases outside gene matches: 3. The CDR3 loop spans 15 amino acids. From germline, CDR1 is KGHDR and CDR2 SFDVKD. For the CDR3, the DNA is TGTGCCACCAGTGACGGACTAGCGGGGGGACATGAGCAGTTCTTC. Translated: CATSDGLAGGHEQFF.

The gene calls are TRBV6-1 and TRBJ2-7; 11 nucleotides align to TRBD1. From germline, CDR1 is MNHNS and CDR2 SASEGT. Losses at the gene ends were 1 base for V and 7 bases for J; bases not matched to a gene: 6. CDR3 length: 15 residues. For the CDR3, the DNA is TGTGCCAGCAGTGAAGTAGGGACAGGGGGTTCGGAGCAGTACTTC. Protein: CASSEVGTGGSEQYF.

The chain employs TRBV10-3 and TRBJ1-5; D may be TRBD1 (6 bases). Trimming took 9 bases from V and 4 from J, leaving 10 bases between them. CDR3 length equals 12 residues. Germline CDR1 ENHRY, CDR2 SYGVKD. In nucleotides, the CDR3 is TGTGCCATAGGGGGTCCTAATCAGCCCCAGCATTTT. Translation: CAIGGPNQPQHF.

J is TRBJ2-3 and V is TRBV27; 13 nucleotides agree with TRBD2. The CDR3 is made up of 15 amino acids. Per the germline V gene, CDR1 is MNHEY and CDR2 is SMNVEV (reference sequence). J was trimmed by 8 bases and V by 5 bases; bases with no gene match: 7. Here the CDR3 reads CASSIPGLAGSTQYF. The CDR3 DNA is TGTGCCAGCAGTATACCGGGACTAGCGGGGAGTACGCAGTATTTT.

This sequence joins TRBV7-2 and TRBJ1-2; TRBD1 matches at 7 bases. Germline CDR1 is SGHTA and CDR2 is FQGNSA. Trimming cost V 7 bases and J 3 bases; bases outside gene matches: 11. This CDR3 contains 15 residues. CDR3 DNA: TGTGCCAGCACCCGACAGGGCAGAAGGGACTATGGCTACACCTTC. It specifies CASTRQGRRDYGYTF.

The chain recombines TRBV19 with TRBJ1-3; 8 bases align to TRBD1. This CDR3 contains 14 residues. Germline loops: CDR1 LNHDA, CDR2 SQIVND (reference sequence). Losses at the gene ends were 2 bases for V and 4 bases for J; bases not matched to a gene: 1. CDR3 protein: CASSITGGGNTIYF. CDR3 nucleotide sequence: TGTGCCAGTAGTATAACAGGGGGAGGAAACACCATATATTTT.

The chain combines TRBV7-8 with TRBJ1-5; 9 nucleotides agree with TRBD1. The CDR3 covers 16 residues. Germline trimming cut 4 bases from V and 1 base from J; bases unmatched to any gene: 5. The V gene's germline CDR1 is SGHVS and CDR2 FQNEAQ. The chain's CDR3 is CASSSNRGRSNQPQHF. The CDR3 DNA follows: TGTGCCAGCAGCTCTAACAGGGGGCGAAGCAATCAGCCCCAGCATTTT.

The chain combines TRBV19 with TRBJ2-3; tentatively, D is TRBD1 or TRBD2 (5 bases each). The CDR3 runs to 15 residues. Trimming removed 3 bases from V and 1 base from J, with 11 bases in between. Germline V lookup: CDR1 LNHDA, CDR2 SQIVND (reference sequence). CDR3 amino acids: CASSIMGTRTDTQYF. CDR3 sequence (DNA): TGTGCCAGTAGTATCATGGGGACCCGCACAGATACGCAGTATTTT.

CDR3 DNA: TGTGCCAGCAGTTTAACAGGGGCCAATGGCTACACCTTC. Amino acid sequence: CASSLTGANGYTF. This chain joins TRBV12-3 or TRBV12-4 and TRBJ1-2; TRBD1 matches 7 bases. J lost 6 bases, V lost 2 bases, and 3 bases had no gene match. CDR3 length: 13 residues.

This clone was seen a few times. This rearrangement joins TRBV3-1 (or the pseudogene TRBV3-2) to TRBJ1-5; tentative D call: TRBD1 (6 bases). This CDR3 has 16 amino acids. The ends were cut back, 0 bases at V and 4 bases at J, with 13 bases in the middle. Germline V CDR1 and CDR2: LGHDT, YNNKEL (reference sequence). CDR3 protein: CASSQERPGANQPQHF. The CDR3 DNA reads as TGTGCCAGCAGCCAAGAGAGGCCAGGGGCAAATCAGCCCCAGCATTTT.

V and J are TRBV6-5 and TRBJ2-2; 10 nucleotides align to TRBD1. The V gene's germline CDR1 is MNHEY and CDR2 SVGAGI. After removal of 5 bases from V and 6 bases from J, the junction contained 6 bases not matched to a gene. CDR3 length: 15 amino acids. CDR3 coding DNA: TGTGCCAGCAGTCCCCGACAGGGGGCACCCGGGGAGCTGTTTTTT. It is translated as CASSPRQGAPGELFF.

In its sample, this clone was seen a few times. The rearrangement links TRBV6-6 to TRBJ1-3; D gene ambiguous. The length of the CDR3 is 15 residues. Germline V gene sequence: CDR1 MNHNY, CDR2 SVGAGI (reference sequence). Trimming pared 2 bases from V and 0 bases from J, leaving 8 bases between. The CDR3 DNA reads TGTGCCAGCAGTTACGAAGGCAGCTCTGGAAACACCATATATTTT. This gives the protein CASSYEGSSGNTIYF.

This clone has a single count. The chain employs TRBV5-6 and TRBJ1-2; D not resolved. Deletions cut 4 bases from V and 4 bases from J, with 11 bases between. The CDR3 runs to 13 residues. Germline assignment: CDR1 SGHDT and CDR2 YYEEEE. Here the CDR3 DNA reads TGTGCCAGCAGCATCGGACGGAGCTATGGCTACACCTTC. Its protein is CASSIGRSYGYTF.

This clone showed up just a few times. The chain combines TRBV11-2 with TRBJ2-1; 7 positions agree with TRBD2. The CDR3 extends over 16 amino acids. The V and J ends lost 3 bases and 5 bases, in that order; junction bases with no gene match: 10. Germline V lookup: CDR1 SGHAT, CDR2 FQNNGV. Written as DNA, the CDR3 is TGTGCCAGCAGCTTCCTGGGGCCTAGCGGAAACAATGAGCAGTTCTTC. Its protein is CASSFLGPSGNNEQFF.

The chain couples TRBV3-1 (or the pseudogene TRBV3-2) to TRBJ1-2, with D possibly TRBD1 on 6 matching bases. Trimming left V 0 bases short and J 0 bases short, with 11 bases between. The germline V gene has CDR1 LGHDT and CDR2 YNNKEL (reference sequence). The CDR3 runs to 16 residues. The CDR3 region has the DNA TGTGCCAGCAGCCAAGATGTGGGGGGGCCTAACTATGGCTACACCTTC. Protein sequence: CASSQDVGGPNYGYTF.

A single count supports this clone. The chain recombines TRBV5-1 with TRBJ2-7; 9 bases are a match to TRBD1. This CDR3 contains 14 residues. Trimming cost V 6 bases and J 7 bases; bases outside gene matches: 11. The V gene's germline CDR1 is SGHRS and CDR2 YFSETQ. In DNA, the CDR3 is TGCGCCAGCACTTCCGGGACAGGGTCGAGGGAGCAGTACTTC. Protein sequence: CASTSGTGSREQYF.

The chain combines TRBV15 with TRBJ1-1; D is undetermined. With 0 bases removed from V and 7 bases from J, the gap between germline ends came to 6 bases. The V gene's germline CDR1 is LNHNV and CDR2 YYDKDF (reference sequence). The CDR3 loop spans 12 amino acids. The CDR3 bases are TGTGCCACCAGCAGAGATACGGGTGAAGCTTTCTTT. This codes for CATSRDTGEAFF. Full variable domain (outside the CDR3, taken from reference TRBV15 and TRBJ1-1): DAMVIQNPRYQVTQFGKPVTLSCSQTLNHNVMYWYQQKSSQAPKLLFHYYDKDFNNEADTPDNFQSRRPNTSFCFLDIRSPGLGDTAMYLCATSRDTGEAFFGQGTRLTVV.

V usage is TRBV19 and J usage is TRBJ2-1; 10 bases map to TRBD2. Unmatched junction bases numbered 7, after V lost 5 bases and J lost 6 bases. CDR1 and CDR2 from the germline V gene are LNHDA and SQIVND (reference sequence). The CDR3 length is 15 residues. CDR3 loop: CASSFSGGPGNEQFF. In DNA form, the CDR3 reads TGTGCCAGTAGTTTTAGCGGGGGGCCGGGCAATGAGCAGTTCTTC.

The chain carries TRBV6-5 and TRBJ2-5, with D perhaps TRBD1 or TRBD2 (6 bases each). In germline, CDR1 is MNHEY, CDR2 SVGAGI. The V and J ends lost 5 bases and 10 bases respectively, with 20 bases between them. This CDR3 has 14 residues. CDR3 in amino acids: CASSPQRGVGSQYF. For the CDR3, the DNA is TGTGCCAGCAGTCCTCAGAGGGGGGTGGGGAGCCAGTACTTC.

The chain is built from TRBV29-1 and TRBJ2-2; D may correspond to TRBD1 or TRBD2 (5 bases each). Trimming removed 7 bases from V and 6 bases from J, with 12 bases in between. The length of the CDR3 is 12 residues. Germline assignment: CDR1 SQVTM and CDR2 ANQGSEA. CDR3 region: CSAGVGPGELFF. The CDR3 coding sequence is TGCAGCGCCGGGGTGGGACCCGGGGAGCTGTTTTTT.

This sequence joins TRBV4-2 and TRBJ1-4, with TRBD1 matching 7 bases. In germline, CDR1 is LGHNA, CDR2 YNFKEQ. CDR3 length: 16 amino acids. V lost 0 bases, J lost 5 bases, and 6 bases stayed unmatched. CDR3 sequence reads: CASSQDAGRGNEKLFF. The CDR3 nucleotides read TGTGCCAGCAGCCAAGATGCGGGCAGGGGGAATGAAAAACTGTTTTTT.